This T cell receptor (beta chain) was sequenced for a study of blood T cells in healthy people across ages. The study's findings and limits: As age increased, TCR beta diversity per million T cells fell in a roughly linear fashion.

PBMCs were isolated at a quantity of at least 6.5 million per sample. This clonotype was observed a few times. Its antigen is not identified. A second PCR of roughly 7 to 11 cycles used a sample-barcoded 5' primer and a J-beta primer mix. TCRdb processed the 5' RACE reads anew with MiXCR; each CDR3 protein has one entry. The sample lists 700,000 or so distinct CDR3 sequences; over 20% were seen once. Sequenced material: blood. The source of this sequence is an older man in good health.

The CDR3 region is CASSLRGQGWTPLHF. CDR3 nucleotide sequence: TGTGCCAGCAGTTTGAGAGGACAGGGGTGGACACCCCTCCACTTT. The chain combines TRBV27 with TRBJ1-6, with TRBD1 matching over 9 bases. J lost 11 bases, V lost 3 bases, and 8 bases had no gene match. The CDR3 totals 15 residues. Germline-derived CDR1 and CDR2 are MNHEY and SMNVEV (reference sequence).